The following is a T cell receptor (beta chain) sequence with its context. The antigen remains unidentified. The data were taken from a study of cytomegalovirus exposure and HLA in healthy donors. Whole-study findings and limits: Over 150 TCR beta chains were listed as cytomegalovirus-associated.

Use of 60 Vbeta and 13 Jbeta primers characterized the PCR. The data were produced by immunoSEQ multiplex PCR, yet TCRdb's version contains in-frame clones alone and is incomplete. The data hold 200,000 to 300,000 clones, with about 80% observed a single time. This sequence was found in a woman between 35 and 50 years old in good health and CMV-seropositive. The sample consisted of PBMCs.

Here the CDR3 reads CASSFYRGEEDTQYF. Here the CDR3 DNA reads TGTGCCAGCAGCTTCTACAGGGGAGAGGAAGATACGCAGTATTTT. V gene TRBV5-6 combines with J gene TRBJ2-3; 7 positions match TRBD1. The CDR3 runs to 15 residues. Germline V lookup: CDR1 SGHDT, CDR2 YYEEEE. V was pared by 2 bases and J by 5 bases, with 8 bases of the junction left unmatched.